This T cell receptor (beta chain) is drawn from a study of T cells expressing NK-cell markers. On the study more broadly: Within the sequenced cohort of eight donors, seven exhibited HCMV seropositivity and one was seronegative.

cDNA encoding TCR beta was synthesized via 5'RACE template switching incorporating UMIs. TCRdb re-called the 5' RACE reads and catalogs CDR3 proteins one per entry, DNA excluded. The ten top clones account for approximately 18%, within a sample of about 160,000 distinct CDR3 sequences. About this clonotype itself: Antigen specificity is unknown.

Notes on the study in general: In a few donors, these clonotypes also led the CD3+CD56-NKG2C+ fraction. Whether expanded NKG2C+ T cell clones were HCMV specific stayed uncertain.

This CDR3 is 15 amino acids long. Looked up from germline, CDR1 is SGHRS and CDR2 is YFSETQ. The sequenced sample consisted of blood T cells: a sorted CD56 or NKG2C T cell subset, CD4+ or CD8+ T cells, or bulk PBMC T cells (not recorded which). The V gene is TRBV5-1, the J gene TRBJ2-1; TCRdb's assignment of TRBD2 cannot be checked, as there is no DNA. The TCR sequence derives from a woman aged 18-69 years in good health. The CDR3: CASSLVGGGENEQFF.